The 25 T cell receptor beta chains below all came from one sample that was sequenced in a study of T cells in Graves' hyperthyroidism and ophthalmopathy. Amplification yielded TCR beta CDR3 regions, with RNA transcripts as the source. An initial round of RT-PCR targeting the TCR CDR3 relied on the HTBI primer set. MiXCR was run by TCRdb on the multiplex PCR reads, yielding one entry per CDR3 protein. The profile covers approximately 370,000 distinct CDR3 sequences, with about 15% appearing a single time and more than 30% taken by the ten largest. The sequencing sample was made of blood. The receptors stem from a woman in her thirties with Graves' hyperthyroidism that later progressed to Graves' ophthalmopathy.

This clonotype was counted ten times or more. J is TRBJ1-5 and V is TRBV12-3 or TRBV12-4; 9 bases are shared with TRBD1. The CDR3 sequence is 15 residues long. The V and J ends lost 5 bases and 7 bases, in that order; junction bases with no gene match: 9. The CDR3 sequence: CASSLYRGREQPQHF. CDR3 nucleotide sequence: TGTGCCAGCAGTCTTTACAGGGGGCGCGAACAGCCCCAGCATTTT.

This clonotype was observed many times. This CDR3 is CASSKNLADEQFF. In DNA, the CDR3 is TGTGCCAGCAGTAAAAACCTAGCGGATGAGCAGTTCTTC. The J gene is TRBJ2-1, the V gene TRBV2; 7 bases fit TRBD2. The CDR3 loop spans 13 amino acids. CDR1 is SNHLY, CDR2 FYNNEI, per germline. Losses at the gene ends were 5 bases for V and 8 bases for J; bases not matched to a gene: 6.

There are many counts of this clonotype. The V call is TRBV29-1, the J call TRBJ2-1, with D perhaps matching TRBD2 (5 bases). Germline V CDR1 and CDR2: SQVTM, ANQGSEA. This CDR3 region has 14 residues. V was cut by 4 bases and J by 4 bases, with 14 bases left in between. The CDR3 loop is CSVAGILGYNEQFF. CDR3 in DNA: TGCAGCGTTGCCGGGATTCTCGGTTACAATGAGCAGTTCTTC.

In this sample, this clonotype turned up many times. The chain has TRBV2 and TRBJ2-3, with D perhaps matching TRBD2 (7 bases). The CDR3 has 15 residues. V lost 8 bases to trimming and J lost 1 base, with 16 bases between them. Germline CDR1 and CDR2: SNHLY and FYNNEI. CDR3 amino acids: CASAEGGAGTDTQYF. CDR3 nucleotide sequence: TGTGCCAGCGCCGAGGGGGGGGCCGGCACAGATACGCAGTATTTT.

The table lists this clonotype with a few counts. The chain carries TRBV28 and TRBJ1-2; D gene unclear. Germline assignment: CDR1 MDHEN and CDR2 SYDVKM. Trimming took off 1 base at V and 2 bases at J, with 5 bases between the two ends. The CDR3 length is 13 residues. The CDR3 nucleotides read TGTGCCAGCAGTTTATCCCTGAACTATGGCTACACCTTC. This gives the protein CASSLSLNYGYTF.

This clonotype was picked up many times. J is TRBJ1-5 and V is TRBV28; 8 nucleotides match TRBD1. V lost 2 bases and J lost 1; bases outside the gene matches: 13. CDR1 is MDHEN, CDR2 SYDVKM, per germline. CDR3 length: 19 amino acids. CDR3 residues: CASSLPRRQGLLSNQPQHF. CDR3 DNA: TGTGCCAGCAGTTTACCCCGTCGACAGGGGTTGTTGAGCAATCAGCCCCAGCATTTT.

The chain's CDR3 is CAWSVNRAVEQYF. DNA for the CDR3: TGTGCCTGGAGTGTTAACAGGGCTGTCGAGCAGTACTTC. V gene TRBV30 combines with J gene TRBJ2-7; perhaps TRBD1 as D (6 bases). The ends were cut back, 0 bases at V and 6 bases at J, with 12 bases in the middle. Per the germline V gene, CDR1 is GTSNPN and CDR2 is SVGIG (reference sequence). The CDR3 runs 13 residues. The full variable domain, with the rest looked up from reference TRBV30 and TRBJ2-7, is SQTIHQWPATLVQPVGSPLSLECTVEGTSNPNLYWYRQAAGRGLQLLFYSVGIGQISSEVPQNLSASRPQDRQFILSSKKLLLSDSGFYLCAWSVNRAVEQYFGPGTRLTVT.

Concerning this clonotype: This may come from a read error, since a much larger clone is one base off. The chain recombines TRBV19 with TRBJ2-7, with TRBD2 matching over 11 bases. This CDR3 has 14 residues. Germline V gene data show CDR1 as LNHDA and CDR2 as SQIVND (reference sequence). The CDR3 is CDSSLGLAGSEQYF. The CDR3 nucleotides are TGTGACAGTAGCTTAGGACTAGCGGGTTCCGAGCAGTACTTC. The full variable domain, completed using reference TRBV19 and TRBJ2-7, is DGGITQSPKYLFRKEGQNVTLSCEQNLNHDAMYWYRQDPGQGLRLIYYSQIVNDFQKGDIAEGYSVSREKKESFPLTVTSAQKNPTAFYLCDSSLGLAGSEQYFGPGTRLTVT.

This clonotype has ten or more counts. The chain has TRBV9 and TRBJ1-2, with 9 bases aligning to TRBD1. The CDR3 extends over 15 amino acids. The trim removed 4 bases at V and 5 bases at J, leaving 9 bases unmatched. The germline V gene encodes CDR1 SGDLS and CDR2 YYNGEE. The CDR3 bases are TGTGCCAGCAGCCCGAGTGGGACAGGGAGGTATGGCTACACCTTC. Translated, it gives CASSPSGTGRYGYTF.

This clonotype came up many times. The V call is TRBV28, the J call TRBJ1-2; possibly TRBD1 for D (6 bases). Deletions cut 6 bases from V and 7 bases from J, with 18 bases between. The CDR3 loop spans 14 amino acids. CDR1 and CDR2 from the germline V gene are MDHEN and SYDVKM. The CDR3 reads CASRPPQGSGGYTF. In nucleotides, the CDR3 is TGTGCCAGCAGGCCGCCACAGGGATCTGGTGGCTACACCTTC.

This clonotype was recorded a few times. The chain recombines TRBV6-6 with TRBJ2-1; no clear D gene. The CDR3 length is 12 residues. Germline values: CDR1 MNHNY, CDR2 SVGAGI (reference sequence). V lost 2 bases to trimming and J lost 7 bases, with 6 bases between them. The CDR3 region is CASSYSRNEQFF. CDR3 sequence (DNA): TGTGCCAGCAGTTACAGCAGAAATGAGCAGTTCTTC.

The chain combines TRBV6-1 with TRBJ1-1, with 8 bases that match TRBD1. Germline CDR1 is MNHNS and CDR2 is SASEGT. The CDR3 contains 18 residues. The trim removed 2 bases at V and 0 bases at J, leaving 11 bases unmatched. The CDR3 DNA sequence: TGTGCCAGCAGTGAACTTGTTGACAGGGGAGTCATGAACACTGAAGCTTTCTTT. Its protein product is CASSELVDRGVMNTEAFF.

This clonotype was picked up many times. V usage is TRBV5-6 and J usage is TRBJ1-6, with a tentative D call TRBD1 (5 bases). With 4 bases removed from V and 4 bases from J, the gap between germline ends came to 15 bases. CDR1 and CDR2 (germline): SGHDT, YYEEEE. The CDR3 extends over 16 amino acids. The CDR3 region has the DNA TGTGCCAGCAGCGCGGGGGTAGGGTCTTATAATTCACCCCTCCACTTT. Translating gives CASSAGVGSYNSPLHF.

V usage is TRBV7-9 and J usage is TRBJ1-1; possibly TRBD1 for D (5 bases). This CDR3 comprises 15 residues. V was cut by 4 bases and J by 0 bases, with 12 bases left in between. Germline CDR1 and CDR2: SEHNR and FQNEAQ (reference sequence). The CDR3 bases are TGTGCCAGCAGCTATCGGGGGTGGATGAACACTGAAGCTTTCTTT. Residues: CASSYRGWMNTEAFF. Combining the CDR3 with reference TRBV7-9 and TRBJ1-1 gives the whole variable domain DTGVSQNPRHKITKRGQNVTFRCDPISEHNRLYWYRQTLGQGPEFLTYFQNEAQLEKSRLLSDRFSAERPKGSFSTLEIQRTEQGDSAMYLCASSYRGWMNTEAFFGQGTRLTVV.

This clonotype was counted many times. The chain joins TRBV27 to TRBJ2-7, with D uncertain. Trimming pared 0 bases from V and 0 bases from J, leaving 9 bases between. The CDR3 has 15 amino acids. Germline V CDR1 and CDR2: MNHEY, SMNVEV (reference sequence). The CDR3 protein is CASSLSEQSSYEQYF. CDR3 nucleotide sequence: TGTGCCAGCAGTTTATCGGAACAGAGCTCCTACGAGCAGTACTTC.

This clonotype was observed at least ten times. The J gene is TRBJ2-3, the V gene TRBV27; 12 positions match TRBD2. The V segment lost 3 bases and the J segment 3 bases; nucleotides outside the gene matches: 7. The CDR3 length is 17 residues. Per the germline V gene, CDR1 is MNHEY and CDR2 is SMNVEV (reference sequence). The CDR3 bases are TGTGCCAGCAGTTTTACCAGACTAGCGGGAGTGACAGATACGCAGTATTTT. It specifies CASSFTRLAGVTDTQYF.

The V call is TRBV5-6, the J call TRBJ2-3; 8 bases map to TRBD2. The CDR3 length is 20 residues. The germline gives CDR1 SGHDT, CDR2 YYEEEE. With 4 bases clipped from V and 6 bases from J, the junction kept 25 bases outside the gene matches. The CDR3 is CASSPGGRFFAGDLGDTQYF. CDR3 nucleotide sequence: TGTGCCAGCAGCCCGGGGGGGAGGTTTTTTGCCGGCGACTTGGGGGATACGCAGTATTTT.

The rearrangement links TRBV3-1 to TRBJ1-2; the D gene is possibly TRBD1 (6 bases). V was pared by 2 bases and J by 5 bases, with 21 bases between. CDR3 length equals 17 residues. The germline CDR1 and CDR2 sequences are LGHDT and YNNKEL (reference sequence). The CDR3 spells CASSQNPGEGDFYGYTF. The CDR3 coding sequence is TGTGCCAGCAGCCAAAATCCAGGGGAAGGAGATTTTTATGGCTACACCTTC.

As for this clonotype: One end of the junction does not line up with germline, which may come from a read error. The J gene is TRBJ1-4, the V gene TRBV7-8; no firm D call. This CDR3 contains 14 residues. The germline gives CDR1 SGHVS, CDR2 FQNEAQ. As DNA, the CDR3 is TGCGCCAGCAGCCTTGGGCCCGTTAATGAAAAACTGTTTTTT. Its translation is CASSLGPVNEKLFF. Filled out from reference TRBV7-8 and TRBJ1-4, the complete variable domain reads GAGVSQSPRYKVAKRGQDVALRCDPISGHVSLFWYQQALGQGPEFLTYFQNEAQLDKSGLPSDRFFAERPEGSVSTLKIQRTQQEDSAVYLCASSLGPVNEKLFFGSGTQLSVL.

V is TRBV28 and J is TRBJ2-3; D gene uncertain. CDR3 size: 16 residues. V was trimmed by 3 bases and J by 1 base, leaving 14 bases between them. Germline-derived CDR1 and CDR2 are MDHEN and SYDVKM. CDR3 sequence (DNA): TGTGCCAGCAGTTTCATAATTCGAAAAGGCACAGATACGCAGTATTTT. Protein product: CASSFIIRKGTDTQYF.

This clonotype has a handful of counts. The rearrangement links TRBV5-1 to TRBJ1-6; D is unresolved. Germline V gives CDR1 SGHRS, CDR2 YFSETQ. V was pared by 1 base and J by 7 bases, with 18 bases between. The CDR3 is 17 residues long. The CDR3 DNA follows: TGCGCCAGCAGCTTGATGGGTAGCCCGACCAAAAATTCACCCCTCCACTTT. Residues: CASSLMGSPTKNSPLHF.

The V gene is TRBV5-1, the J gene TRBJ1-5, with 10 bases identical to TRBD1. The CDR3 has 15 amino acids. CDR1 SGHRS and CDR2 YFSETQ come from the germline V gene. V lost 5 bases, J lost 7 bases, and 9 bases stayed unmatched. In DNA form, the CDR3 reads TGCGCCAGCAGTGAGGGGACAGGGGTAGAGCAGCCCCAGCATTTT. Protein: CASSEGTGVEQPQHF.

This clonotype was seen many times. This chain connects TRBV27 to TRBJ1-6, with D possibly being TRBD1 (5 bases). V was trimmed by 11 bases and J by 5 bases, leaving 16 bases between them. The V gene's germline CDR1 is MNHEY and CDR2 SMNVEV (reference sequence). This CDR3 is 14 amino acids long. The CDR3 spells CAAGPGFHNSPLHF. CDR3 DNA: TGTGCCGCCGGCCCAGGGTTCCATAATTCACCCCTCCACTTT.

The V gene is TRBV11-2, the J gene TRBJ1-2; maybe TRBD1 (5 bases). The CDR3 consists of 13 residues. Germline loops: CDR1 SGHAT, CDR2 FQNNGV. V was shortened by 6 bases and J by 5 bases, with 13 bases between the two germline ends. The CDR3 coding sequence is TGTGCCAGCAGGCGTGGAGAGGGGTATGGCTACACCTTC. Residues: CASRRGEGYGYTF.

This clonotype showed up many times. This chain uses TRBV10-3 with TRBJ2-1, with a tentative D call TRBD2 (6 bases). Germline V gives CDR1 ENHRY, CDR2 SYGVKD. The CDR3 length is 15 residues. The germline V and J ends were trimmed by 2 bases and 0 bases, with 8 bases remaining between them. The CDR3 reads CAISEGTYSYNEQFF. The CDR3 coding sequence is TGTGCCATCAGTGAGGGGACTTACTCCTACAATGAGCAGTTCTTC.